Listed below are T cell receptor beta chains from one sample, sequenced in a study of CD8 T cells in ankylosing spondylitis. From the 5' RACE reads, TCRdb called clonotypes with MiXCR, one entry per CDR3 protein. The top ten clones hold approximately 32% of a sample with a few hundred thousand distinct CDR3 sequences, 18% of them seen once. The sample comprised blood, either unsorted or a sorted T cell fraction (not recorded which). The receptors here all came from a male donor with ankylosing spondylitis or in good health (not recorded which). Each CDR3 is given without its conserved first and last residue. The order of the fields is V gene, J gene, CDR3 protein.

v_call: TRBV20-1; j_call: TRBJ1-5; cdr3_aa: SAVEPGHPGEPQH
v_call: TRBV27; j_call: TRBJ2-1; cdr3_aa: ASSFTLSSYNEQF
v_call: TRBV3-1; j_call: TRBJ2-3; cdr3_aa: ASSHWVGLARTDTQY
v_call: TRBV20-1; j_call: TRBJ2-7; cdr3_aa: SARAGRGDSYEQY
v_call: TRBV7-2; j_call: TRBJ2-7; cdr3_aa: ASSLAGLVLDEQY
v_call: TRBV9; j_call: TRBJ1-3; cdr3_aa: ASSVDPTPGNTIY
v_call: TRBV20-1; j_call: TRBJ2-7; cdr3_aa: SARDLAGDVNEQY
v_call: TRBV20-1; j_call: TRBJ2-5; cdr3_aa: SAETLTEPEETQY
v_call: TRBV12-3/TRBV12-4; j_call: TRBJ1-1; cdr3_aa: ASRIPGTGFGTEAF
v_call: TRBV6-6; j_call: TRBJ2-7; cdr3_aa: ASSYVLYEQY
v_call: TRBV6-1; j_call: TRBJ2-7; cdr3_aa: ASRTGLAYEQY
v_call: TRBV15; j_call: TRBJ2-1; cdr3_aa: ATSRGLAANSYNEQF
v_call: TRBV29-1; j_call: TRBJ2-1; cdr3_aa: SVYRENWEQF
v_call: TRBV29-1; j_call: TRBJ2-7; cdr3_aa: SVVDSPSYEQY
v_call: TRBV20-1; j_call: TRBJ1-3; cdr3_aa: SARSRDGYSGGNTIY
v_call: TRBV19; j_call: TRBJ2-1; cdr3_aa: ASSIGSPRSYNEQF
v_call: TRBV7-9; j_call: TRBJ2-5; cdr3_aa: ASSFPLGKETQY